The subject of this entry is one T cell receptor (beta chain). The sample is drawn from a study of monozygotic twins with inflammatory bowel disease. Per germline, CDR1 DFQATT and CDR2 SNEGSKA (reference sequence). CDR3 size: 17 residues. Using the 5' RACE reads, TCRdb records one entry per CDR3 protein without DNA. The listing contains 160,000 or so distinct CDR3 sequences. This chain links TRBV20-1 with TRBJ2-3; the TCRdb call, TRBD1, lacks DNA for checking. Source material: blood. The TCR comes from a human donor with ulcerative colitis or Crohn's disease, or a healthy co-twin of an affected twin (not recorded which). The CDR3: CSAQTPLGRGEGDTQYF.